These 10 T cell receptor beta chains came from one sample sequenced in a study of identical twins. TCRdb itself ran the 5' RACE reads through MiXCR, one entry per CDR3 protein. The table has 250,000 or so distinct CDR3 sequences, around 8% seen once. The same data also went into a second study, on yellow fever vaccine responses in identical twins.

Sample: CD8+ T cells sorted from blood. Receptors originate from a woman younger than 35 in good health.

The V and J genes are TRBV7-8 and TRBJ2-1; 7 nucleotides line up with TRBD1. Germline assignment: CDR1 SGHVS and CDR2 FQNEAQ. V lost 5 bases and J lost 6; bases outside the gene matches: 13. The CDR3 covers 16 residues. Here the CDR3 DNA reads TGTGCCAGCAGCGAAACTACAGGGGTTAAGGTCAATGAGCAGTTCTTC. Its protein is CASSETTGVKVNEQFF.

This clonotype was detected many times. The chain links TRBV12-3 or TRBV12-4 to TRBJ2-1; 7 bases agree with TRBD1. With V trimmed by 7 bases and J by 3 bases, 9 bases remained unmatched. This CDR3 has 15 residues. CDR3 nucleotide sequence: TGTGCCAGCATCGTTGAGGGGGCGGGCTACAATGAGCAGTTCTTC. It specifies CASIVEGAGYNEQFF.

This clonotype has more than one count but fewer than ten. CDR3 coding DNA: TGCGCCAGCAGCCATCTCAATGCAGGTTGGGGGCACTACGAGCAGTACTTC. Translation: CASSHLNAGWGHYEQYF. The V call is TRBV4-1, the J call TRBJ2-7, with D tentatively TRBD1 (6 bases). The CDR3 consists of 17 residues. CDR1 and CDR2 from the germline V gene are MGHRA and YSYEKL. Trimming took 3 bases from V and 3 from J, leaving 21 bases between them.

This clonotype was detected only a few times. This rearrangement joins TRBV6-5 to TRBJ2-1, with 8 bases fitting TRBD1. The V gene end was trimmed by 2 bases and the J gene end by 6 bases; junction bases not matched to a gene: 6. CDR3 size: 15 residues. Germline CDR1 reads MNHEY; CDR2 reads SVGAGI. This CDR3 reads CASSYRTGPFNEQFF. CDR3 nucleotide sequence: TGTGCCAGCAGTTACAGGACAGGGCCCTTCAATGAGCAGTTCTTC.

The sample holds a few counts of this clonotype. The chain recombines TRBV7-2 with TRBJ2-7; D may be TRBD2 (6 bases). The V end lost 4 bases, the J end lost 0 bases, and 13 bases lay between the germline ends. This CDR3 contains 15 residues. Germline values: CDR1 SGHTA, CDR2 FQGNSA. CDR3 DNA: TGTGCCAGCAGCTCCTATAGCGGACTCTCCTACGAGCAGTACTTC. Amino acids: CASSSYSGLSYEQYF.

The sample holds many counts of this clonotype. The chain uses TRBV29-1 and TRBJ2-7, with 7 bases matching TRBD2. The germline CDR1 and CDR2 sequences are SQVTM and ANQGSEA. The CDR3 has 14 amino acids. V trimming: 1 base; J trimming: 2 bases; junction bases outside the gene matches: 5. CDR3 residues: CSVEGPGGTYEQYF. In DNA, the CDR3 is TGCAGCGTTGAAGGACCCGGGGGGACCTACGAGCAGTACTTC.

This clonotype was seen only a few times. The chain employs TRBV12-3 or TRBV12-4 and TRBJ2-3; 9 bases are shared with TRBD2. This CDR3 has 15 residues. V was pared by 7 bases and J by 4 bases, with 9 bases of the junction left unmatched. The CDR3 DNA follows: TGTGCCAGCATTGTCCCCGCGGGAGGGGCAGATACGCAGTATTTT. Amino acid sequence: CASIVPAGGADTQYF.

This clonotype was counted a few times. The chain has TRBV3-1 and TRBJ2-7, with TRBD1 as a possible D gene (6 bases). V shed 5 bases and J shed 0 bases, with 14 bases lying between them. Looked up from germline, CDR1 is LGHDT and CDR2 is YNNKEL (reference sequence). This CDR3 has 15 residues. The CDR3 loop reads CASSSQGRGSYEQYF. The CDR3 DNA is TGTGCCAGCAGCTCACAGGGTCGAGGCTCCTACGAGCAGTACTTC.

This clonotype was seen at least ten times. This sequence joins TRBV7-8 and TRBJ2-4; 10 nucleotides match TRBD2. The CDR3 has 17 residues. V was pared by 2 bases and J by 6 bases, with 10 bases of the junction left unmatched. Germline CDR1 SGHVS, CDR2 FQNEAQ. The CDR3: CASSLYKAGGPINIQYF. CDR3 DNA sequence: TGTGCCAGCAGCTTATACAAAGCGGGAGGGCCGATAAACATTCAGTACTTC. Using reference TRBV7-8 and TRBJ2-4 for the parts outside the CDR3, the full variable domain is GAGVSQSPRYKVAKRGQDVALRCDPISGHVSLFWYQQALGQGPEFLTYFQNEAQLDKSGLPSDRFFAERPEGSVSTLKIQRTQQEDSAVYLCASSLYKAGGPINIQYFGAGTRLSVL.

The V call is TRBV11-1, the J call TRBJ2-2; TRBD2 might be the D (6 bases). The germline gives CDR1 SGHAT, CDR2 FQDESV (reference sequence). V was trimmed by 7 bases and J by 7 bases, leaving 31 bases between them. The CDR3 has 19 amino acids. The chain's CDR3 is CASTLGQGQTAGIFGELFF. CDR3 nucleotides: TGTGCCAGCACACTGGGGCAGGGCCAAACCGCGGGGATCTTCGGGGAGCTGTTTTTT.